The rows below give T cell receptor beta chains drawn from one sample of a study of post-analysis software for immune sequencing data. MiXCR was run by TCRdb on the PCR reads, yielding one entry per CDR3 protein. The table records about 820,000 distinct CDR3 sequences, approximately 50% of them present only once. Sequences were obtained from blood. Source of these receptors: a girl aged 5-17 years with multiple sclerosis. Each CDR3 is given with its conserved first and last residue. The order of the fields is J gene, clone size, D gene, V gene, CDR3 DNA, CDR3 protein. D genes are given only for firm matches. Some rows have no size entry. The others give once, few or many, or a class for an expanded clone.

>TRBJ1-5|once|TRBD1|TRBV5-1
TGCGCCAGCAGCCTGGGACAGGGAGTGGGTCAGCCCCAGCATTTT
CASSLGQGVGQPQHF
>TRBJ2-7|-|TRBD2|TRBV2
TGTGCCAGCAGTGATTCTAGCGGGGGCTCCTACGAGCAGTACTTC
CASSDSSGGSYEQYF
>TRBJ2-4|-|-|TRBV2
TGTGCCAGCAGTGAACATGACATTCAGTACTTC
CASSEHDIQYF
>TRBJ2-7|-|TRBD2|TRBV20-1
TGCAGTGCTAACCTTCCGGGACTAGCGGGACGAGGAGAGCAGTACTTC
CSANLPGLAGRGEQYF
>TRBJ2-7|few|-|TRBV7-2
TGTGCCAGCAGCTTTTCTCAGACAGGCCACGAGCAGTACTTC
CASSFSQTGHEQYF
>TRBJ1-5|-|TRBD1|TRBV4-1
TGCGCCAGCAGCCAAGATCTCGGCAGGGGGCCGCATCAGCCCCAGCATTTT
CASSQDLGRGPHQPQHF
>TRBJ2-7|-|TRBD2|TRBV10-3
TGTGCCATCAGTGGGGTGGGACTAGCGGGAGTCGCCTACGAGCAGTACTTC
CAISGVGLAGVAYEQYF
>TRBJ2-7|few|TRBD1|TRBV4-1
TGCGCCAGCAGCCCAACCGGACAGGGGCTCGAGCAGTACTTC
CASSPTGQGLEQYF
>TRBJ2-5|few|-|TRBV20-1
TGCAGTGCCAAAACGGGGCGTCCAAACAATGAGCAGTACTTC
CSAKTGRPNNEQYF
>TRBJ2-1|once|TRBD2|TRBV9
TGTGCCAGCAGCGTAGGCATGGGACTAGCCCCCAGCTCCTACAATGAGCAGTTCTTC
CASSVGMGLAPSSYNEQFF
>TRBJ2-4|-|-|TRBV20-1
TGCAGTGCTCAGTTCCCGAGGGGCAAAAACATTCAGTACTTC
CSAQFPRGKNIQYF
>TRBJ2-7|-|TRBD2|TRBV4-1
TGCGCCAGCAGCCAAGTGTTAAGCGGGAGAACTGAGGGCGAGCAGTACTTC
CASSQVLSGRTEGEQYF
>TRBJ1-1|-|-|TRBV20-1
TGCAGTGCCGTTGCGGGGCTGAACACTGAAGCTTTCTTT
CSAVAGLNTEAFF
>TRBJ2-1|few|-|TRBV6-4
TGTGCCAGCACCCGATGGACCGAGAATGACAATGAGCAGTTCTTC
CASTRWTENDNEQFF
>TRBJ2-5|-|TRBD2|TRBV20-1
TGCAGTGCTAGGCTCGGGACTAGCGGGAGCCAGCAGTACTTC
CSARLGTSGSQQYF
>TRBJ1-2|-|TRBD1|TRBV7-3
TGTGCCAGCAGCTTAACGGTGGGACAGGGGGAAGGCTACACCTTC
CASSLTVGQGEGYTF
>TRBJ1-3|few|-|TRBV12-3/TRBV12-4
TGTGCCAGCAAGCAGGGTTCTGGAAACACCATATATTTT
CASKQGSGNTIYF
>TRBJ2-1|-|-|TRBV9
TGTGCCAGCAGCGTAGGGTCCGGGCGGGGTATCGTTGAGCAGTTCTTC
CASSVGSGRGIVEQFF
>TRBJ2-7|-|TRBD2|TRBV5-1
TGCGCCAGCAGCGCGGGACTAGCGGGAGGGCAAATCTCCTACGAGCAGTACTTC
CASSAGLAGGQISYEQYF
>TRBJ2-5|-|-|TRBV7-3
TGTGCCAGCAGGGACCCTGATGGGACCCAGTACTTC
CASRDPDGTQYF
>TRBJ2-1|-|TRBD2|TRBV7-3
TGTGCCAGCAGCTTAGGACTAGCGGGAGGGATGATTTGGGATGAGCAGTTCTTC
CASSLGLAGGMIWDEQFF
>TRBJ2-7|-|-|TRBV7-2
TGTGCCAGCAGCTTAGTACAAGGCAGGCCCTACGAGCAGTACTTC
CASSLVQGRPYEQYF
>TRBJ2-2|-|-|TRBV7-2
TGTGCCAGCAGCCATGGACTCAACACCGGGGAGCTGTTTTTT
CASSHGLNTGELFF
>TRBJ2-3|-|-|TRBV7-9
TGTGCCACCCCAGCTGGGCAGGCGACAGATACGCAGTATTTT
CATPAGQATDTQYF
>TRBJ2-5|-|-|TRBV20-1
TGCAGTGCTCTTGATCCGGTGGCGAGCGAAGGGTACCAAGAGACCCAGTACTTC
CSALDPVASEGYQETQYF
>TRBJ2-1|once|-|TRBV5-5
TGTGCCAGCAGCATCGACAGATATTTCTACAATGAGCAGTTCTTC
CASSIDRYFYNEQFF
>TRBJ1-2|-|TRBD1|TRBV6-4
TGTGCCAGCAGTGACTCTGGACAGGGAGGTGACGGCTACACCTTC
CASSDSGQGGDGYTF
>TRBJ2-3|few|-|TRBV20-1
TGCAGTGCTAGAGAAAGCAAGGATACGCAGTATTTT
CSARESKDTQYF
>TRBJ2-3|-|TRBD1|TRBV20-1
TGCAGTGCTAGAAATTACAGGGGATACACAGATACGCAGTATTTT
CSARNYRGYTDTQYF
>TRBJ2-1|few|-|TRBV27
TGTGCCAGCAGGTCGGGAATCACCTACAATGAGCAGTTCTTC
CASRSGITYNEQFF
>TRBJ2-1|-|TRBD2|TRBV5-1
TGCGCCAGCAGTCGGGGGGATAGAAATGAGCAGTTCTTC
CASSRGDRNEQFF
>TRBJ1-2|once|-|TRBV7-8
TGTGCCAGCAGCACGGGCAGGGCGGAGTTGACCTATGGCTACACCTTC
CASSTGRAELTYGYTF
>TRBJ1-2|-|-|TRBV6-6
TGTGCCAGCAGTCCGTCCTCACCGGGACACCTCTATGGCTACACCTTC
CASSPSSPGHLYGYTF
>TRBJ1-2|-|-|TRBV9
TGTGCCAGCAGCGTATCAGTAGGGGCTAACTATGGCTACACCTTC
CASSVSVGANYGYTF
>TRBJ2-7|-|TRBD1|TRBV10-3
TGTGCCATCAGTGACCCCGACAGGGTGAGCTCCGAGCAGTACTTC
CAISDPDRVSSEQYF
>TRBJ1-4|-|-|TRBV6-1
TGTGCCAGCAGTCCACGGGCCGGGGGGCCTGAAAAACTGTTTTTT
CASSPRAGGPEKLFF